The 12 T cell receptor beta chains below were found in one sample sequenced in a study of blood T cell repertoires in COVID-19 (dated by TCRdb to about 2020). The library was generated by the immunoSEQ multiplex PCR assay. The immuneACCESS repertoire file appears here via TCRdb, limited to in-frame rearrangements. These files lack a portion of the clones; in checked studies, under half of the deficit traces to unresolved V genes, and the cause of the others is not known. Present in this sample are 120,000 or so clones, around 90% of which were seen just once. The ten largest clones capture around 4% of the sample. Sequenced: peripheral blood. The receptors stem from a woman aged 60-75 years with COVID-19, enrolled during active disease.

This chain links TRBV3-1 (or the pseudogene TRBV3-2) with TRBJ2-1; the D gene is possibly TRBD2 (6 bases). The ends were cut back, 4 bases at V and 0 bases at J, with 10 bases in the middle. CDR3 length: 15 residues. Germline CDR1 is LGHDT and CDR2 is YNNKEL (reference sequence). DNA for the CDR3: TGTGCCAGCAGCCGGGACTTTAGCTCCTACAATGAGCAGTTCTTC. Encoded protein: CASSRDFSSYNEQFF.

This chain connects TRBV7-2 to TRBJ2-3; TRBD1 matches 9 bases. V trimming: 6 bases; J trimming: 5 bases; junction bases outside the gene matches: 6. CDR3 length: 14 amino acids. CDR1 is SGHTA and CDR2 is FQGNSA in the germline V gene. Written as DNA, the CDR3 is TGTGCCAGCAGGGCGACAGGGGGAGGAGATACGCAGTATTTT. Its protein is CASRATGGGDTQYF.

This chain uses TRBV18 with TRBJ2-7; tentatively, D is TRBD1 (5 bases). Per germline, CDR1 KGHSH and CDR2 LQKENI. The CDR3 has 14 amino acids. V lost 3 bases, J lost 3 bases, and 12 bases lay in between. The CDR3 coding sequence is TGTGCCAGCTCACCCCAGGAAGGGGTCTACGAGCAGTACTTC. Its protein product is CASSPQEGVYEQYF. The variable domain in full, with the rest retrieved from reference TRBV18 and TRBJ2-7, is NAGVMQNPRHLVRRRGQEARLRCSPMKGHSHVYWYRQLPEEGLKFMVYLQKENIIDESGMPKERFSAEFPKEGPSILRIQQVVRGDSAAYFCASSPQEGVYEQYFGPGTRLTVT.

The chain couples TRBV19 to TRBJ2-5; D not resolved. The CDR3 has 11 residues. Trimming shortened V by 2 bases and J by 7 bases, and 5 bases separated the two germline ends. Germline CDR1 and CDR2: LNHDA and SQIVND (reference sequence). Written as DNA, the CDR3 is TGTGCCAGTAGTATATCGGGGACCCAGTACTTC. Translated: CASSISGTQYF. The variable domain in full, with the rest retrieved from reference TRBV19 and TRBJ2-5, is DGGITQSPKYLFRKEGQNVTLSCEQNLNHDAMYWYRQDPGQGLRLIYYSQIVNDFQKGDIAEGYSVSREKKESFPLTVTSAQKNPTAFYLCASSISGTQYFGPGTRLLVL.

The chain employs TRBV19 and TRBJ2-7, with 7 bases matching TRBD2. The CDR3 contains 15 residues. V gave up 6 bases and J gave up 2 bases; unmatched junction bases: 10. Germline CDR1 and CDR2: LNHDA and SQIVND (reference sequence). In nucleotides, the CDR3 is TGTGCCAGTAGGCAGAGCGGGGCAGGGACCTACGAGCAGTACTTC. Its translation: CASRQSGAGTYEQYF. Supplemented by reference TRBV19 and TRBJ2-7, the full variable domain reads DGGITQSPKYLFRKEGQNVTLSCEQNLNHDAMYWYRQDPGQGLRLIYYSQIVNDFQKGDIAEGYSVSREKKESFPLTVTSAQKNPTAFYLCASRQSGAGTYEQYFGPGTRLTVT.

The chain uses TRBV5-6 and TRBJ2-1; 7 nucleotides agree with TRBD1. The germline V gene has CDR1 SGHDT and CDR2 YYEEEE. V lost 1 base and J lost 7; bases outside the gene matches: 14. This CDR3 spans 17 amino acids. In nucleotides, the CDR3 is TGTGCCAGCAGCTTGTGGGGAACAGGGGCAGGAAGGAATGAGCAGTTCTTC. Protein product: CASSLWGTGAGRNEQFF.

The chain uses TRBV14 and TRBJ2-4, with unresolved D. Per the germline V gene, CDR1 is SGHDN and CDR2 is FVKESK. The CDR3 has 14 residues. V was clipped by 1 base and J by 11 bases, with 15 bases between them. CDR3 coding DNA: TGTGCCAGCAGCCAAGGTAGCCTGGTCAGCCTTCAGTACTTC. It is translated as CASSQGSLVSLQYF.

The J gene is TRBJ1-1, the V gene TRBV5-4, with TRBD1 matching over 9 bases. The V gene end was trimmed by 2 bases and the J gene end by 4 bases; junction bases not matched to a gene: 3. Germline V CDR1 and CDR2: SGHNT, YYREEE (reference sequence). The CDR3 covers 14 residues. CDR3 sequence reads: CASSFDRGSTEAFF. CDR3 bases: TGTGCCAGCAGCTTCGACAGGGGGAGCACTGAAGCTTTCTTT. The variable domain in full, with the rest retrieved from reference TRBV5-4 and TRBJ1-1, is ETGVTQSPTHLIKTRGQQVTLRCSSQSGHNTVSWYQQALGQGPQFIFQYYREEENGRGNFPPRFSGLQFPNYSSELNVNALELDDSALYLCASSFDRGSTEAFFGQGTRLTVV.

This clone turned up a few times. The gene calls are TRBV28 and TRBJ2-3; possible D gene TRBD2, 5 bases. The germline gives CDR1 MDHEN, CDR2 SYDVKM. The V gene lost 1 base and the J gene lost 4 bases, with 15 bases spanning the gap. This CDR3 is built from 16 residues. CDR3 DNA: TGTGCCAGCAGTTTATCCTCGGGGATGTGGCCAGATACGCAGTATTTT. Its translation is CASSLSSGMWPDTQYF.

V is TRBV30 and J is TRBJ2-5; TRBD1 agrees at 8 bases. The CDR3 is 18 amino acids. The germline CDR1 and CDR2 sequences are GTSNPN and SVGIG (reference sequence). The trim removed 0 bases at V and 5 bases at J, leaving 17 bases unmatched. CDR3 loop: CAWSVSKRQGAQSETQYF. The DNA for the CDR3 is TGTGCCTGGAGTGTATCGAAAAGGCAGGGGGCGCAATCGGAGACCCAGTACTTC.

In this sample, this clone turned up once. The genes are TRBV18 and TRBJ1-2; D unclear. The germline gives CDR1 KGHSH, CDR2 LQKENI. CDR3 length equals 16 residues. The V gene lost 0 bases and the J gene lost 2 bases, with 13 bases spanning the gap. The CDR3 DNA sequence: TGTGCCAGCTCACCACCGAATCGACAAGCAAACTATGGCTACACCTTC. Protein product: CASSPPNRQANYGYTF.

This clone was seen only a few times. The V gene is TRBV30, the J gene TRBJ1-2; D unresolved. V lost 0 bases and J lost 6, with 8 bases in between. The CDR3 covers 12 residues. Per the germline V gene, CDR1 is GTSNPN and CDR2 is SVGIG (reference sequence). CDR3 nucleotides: TGTGCCTGGAGTGTCCGGGTGGATGGCTACACCTTC. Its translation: CAWSVRVDGYTF. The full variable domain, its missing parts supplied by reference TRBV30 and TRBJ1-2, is SQTIHQWPATLVQPVGSPLSLECTVEGTSNPNLYWYRQAAGRGLQLLFYSVGIGQISSEVPQNLSASRPQDRQFILSSKKLLLSDSGFYLCAWSVRVDGYTFGSGTRLTVV.